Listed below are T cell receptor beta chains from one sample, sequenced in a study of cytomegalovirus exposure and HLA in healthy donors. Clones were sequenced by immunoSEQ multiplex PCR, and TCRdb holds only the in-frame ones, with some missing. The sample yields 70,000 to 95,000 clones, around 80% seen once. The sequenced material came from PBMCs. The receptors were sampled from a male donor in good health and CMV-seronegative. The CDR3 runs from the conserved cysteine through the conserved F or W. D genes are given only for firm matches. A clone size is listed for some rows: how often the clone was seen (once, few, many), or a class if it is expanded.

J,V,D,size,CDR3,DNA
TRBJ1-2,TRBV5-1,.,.,CASSTLTNYGYTF,TGCGCCAGCTCGACCCTGACAAACTATGGCTACACCTTC
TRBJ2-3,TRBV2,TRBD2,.,CASGLAGVLNTQYF,TGTGCCAGTGGACTAGCGGGAGTTTTGAATACGCAGTATTTT
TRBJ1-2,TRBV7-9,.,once,CASSSSGGGSYTF,TGTGCCAGCAGCTCCTCTGGGGGAGGGAGCTACACCTTC
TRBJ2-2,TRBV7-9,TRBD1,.,CASSQGQTNTGELFF,TGTGCCAGCAGCCAGGGACAGACGAACACCGGGGAGCTGTTTTTT
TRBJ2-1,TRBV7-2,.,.,CASSLATGNLYNEQFF,TGTGCCAGCAGCTTAGCCACGGGAAACCTATACAATGAGCAGTTCTTC
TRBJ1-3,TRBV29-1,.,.,CSVEVSSGNTIYF,TGCAGCGTTGAAGTTAGCTCTGGAAACACCATATATTTT
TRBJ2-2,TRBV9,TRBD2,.,CASSVGGRHNTGELFF,TGTGCCAGCAGCGTCGGCGGGAGGCACAACACCGGGGAGCTGTTTTTT
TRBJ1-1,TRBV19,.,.,CASRIRHGRTEAFF,TGTGCCAGTAGGATAAGACACGGTCGGACTGAAGCTTTCTTT
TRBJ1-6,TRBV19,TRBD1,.,CASSTGTGHNSPLHF,TGTGCCAGTAGTACCGGGACAGGGCATAATTCACCCCTCCACTTT
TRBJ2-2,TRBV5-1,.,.,CASSLEAITGTGELFF,TGCGCCAGCAGCTTGGAGGCAATCACGGGCACCGGGGAGCTGTTTTTT
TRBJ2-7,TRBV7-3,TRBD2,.,CASSSGASGFYEQYF,TGTGCCAGCAGCTCAGGGGCTAGCGGGTTCTACGAGCAGTACTTC
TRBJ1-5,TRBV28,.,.,CASRQGGQPQHF,TGTGCCAGCAGACAGGGTGGTCAGCCCCAGCATTTT
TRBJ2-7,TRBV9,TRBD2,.,CASSGLAGGLDEQYF,TGTGCCAGCAGCGGGCTAGCGGGGGGGCTGGACGAGCAGTACTTC
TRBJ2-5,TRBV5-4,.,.,CASSLTGVETQYF,TGTGCCAGCAGCTTGACGGGAGTGGAGACCCAGTACTTC
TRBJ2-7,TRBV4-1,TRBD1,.,CASSQEWTGSYEQYF,TGCGCCAGCAGCCAAGAATGGACAGGGTCCTACGAGCAGTACTTC
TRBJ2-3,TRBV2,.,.,CADQRGFSGRKQGDTQYF,TGTGCCGATCAGCGAGGATTTAGCGGAAGAAAACAGGGGGATACGCAGTATTTT
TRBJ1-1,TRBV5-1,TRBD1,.,CASSSDRGTTEAFF,TGCGCCAGCAGCTCCGACAGGGGGACCACTGAAGCTTTCTTT
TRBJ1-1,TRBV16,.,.,CASNLRVRDTEAFF,TGTGCCAGCAATCTGAGAGTCCGGGACACTGAAGCTTTCTTT
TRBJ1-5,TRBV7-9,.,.,CASSEGGNQPQHF,TGTGCCAGCAGCGAAGGAGGGAATCAGCCCCAGCATTTT
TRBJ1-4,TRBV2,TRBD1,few,CASSDNRGRNEKLFF,TGTGCCAGCAGTGATAACAGGGGAAGAAATGAAAAACTGTTTTTT
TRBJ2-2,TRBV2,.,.,CASRTETNTGELFF,TGTGCCAGCAGGACAGAAACGAACACCGGGGAGCTGTTTTTT
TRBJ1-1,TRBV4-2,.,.,CASSQDWLVNTEAFF,TGTGCCAGCAGCCAAGATTGGTTAGTGAACACTGAAGCTTTCTTT
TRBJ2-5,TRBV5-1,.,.,CASSLQEPQETQYF,TGCGCCAGCAGCTTACAGGAACCACAAGAGACCCAGTACTTC
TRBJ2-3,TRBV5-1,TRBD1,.,CASQRYRGLGGTDTQYF,TGCGCCAGCCAACGCTACAGGGGGCTGGGTGGCACAGATACGCAGTATTTT
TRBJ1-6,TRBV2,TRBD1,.,CASRSGQISYNSPLHF,TGTGCCAGCAGGTCGGGACAGATCTCCTATAATTCACCCCTCCACTTT
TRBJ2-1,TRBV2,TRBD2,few,CASSGGLAGEGGYNEQFF,TGTGCCAGCAGTGGGGGACTAGCGGGAGAGGGGGGGTACAATGAGCAGTTCTTC
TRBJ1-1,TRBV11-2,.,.,CASSLAGMNTEAFF,TGTGCCAGCAGCTTAGCAGGGATGAACACTGAAGCTTTCTTT
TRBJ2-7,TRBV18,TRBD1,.,CASSPDRGREQYF,TGTGCCAGCTCACCAGACAGGGGGCGAGAGCAGTACTTC
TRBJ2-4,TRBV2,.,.,CASSGRQGLLNIQYF,TGTGCCAGCAGTGGAAGGCAGGGTCTCTTAAACATTCAGTACTTC